This passage covers 27 T cell receptor beta chains from one sample sequenced in a study of shared T cell receptors in the human thymus. Assay used: immunoSEQ multiplex PCR; TCRdb lists only in-frame clones, some missing. Among 700,000 or so clones listed, 75% to 90% were seen once. The sample also formed part of further work on human thymus T cells.

The sequencing input was thymocytes. These receptors came from a girl less than two years old with a congenital heart defect.

This chain joins TRBV6-5 and TRBJ2-1, with 10 bases matching TRBD1. The length of the CDR3 is 15 residues. V was pared by 4 bases and J by 4 bases, with 4 bases of the junction left unmatched. Germline values: CDR1 MNHEY, CDR2 SVGAGI. The CDR3 nucleotides are TGTGCCAGCAGTTCCTGGACAGGGGGTTACAATGAGCAGTTCTTC. Protein product: CASSSWTGGYNEQFF.

With respect to this clone: A read error may produce the germline difference seen at one junction end. The rearrangement joins TRBV14 to TRBJ2-3; D might be TRBD2 (6 bases). Germline CDR1 and CDR2: SGHDN and FVKESK. The CDR3 length is 13 residues. The CDR3 loop reads CASSQEGGGDPFF. The DNA of the CDR3 is TGTGCCAGCAGCCAAGAAGGCGGAGGGGACCCTTTTTTT.

This clone is a singleton in its sample. The chain combines TRBV7-8 with TRBJ1-2, with 8 nucleotides matching TRBD1. CDR1 SGHVS and CDR2 FQNEAQ come from the germline V gene. J lost 4 bases, V lost 2 bases, and 15 bases had no gene match. The CDR3 is 18 amino acids. The CDR3: CASSLRSFRDRTFYGYTF. The CDR3 DNA is TGTGCCAGCAGCTTAAGGTCGTTCCGGGACAGGACATTCTATGGCTACACCTTC. Complete variable domain (other parts from reference TRBV7-8 and TRBJ1-2): GAGVSQSPRYKVAKRGQDVALRCDPISGHVSLFWYQQALGQGPEFLTYFQNEAQLDKSGLPSDRFFAERPEGSVSTLKIQRTQQEDSAVYLCASSLRSFRDRTFYGYTFGSGTRLTVV.

This chain's CDR3 is CATSRDGQGGSDTQYF. CDR3 sequence (DNA): TGTGCCACCAGCAGAGATGGACAGGGGGGGTCAGATACGCAGTATTTT. The genes are TRBV15 and TRBJ2-3, with TRBD1 matching over 10 bases. From germline, CDR1 is LNHNV and CDR2 YYDKDF (reference sequence). The CDR3 runs 16 residues. The J segment lost 4 bases and the V segment lost 0 bases, leaving 4 bases of the junction unmatched.

The chain couples TRBV6-5 to TRBJ1-5; 7 bases are a match to TRBD1. Losses at the gene ends were 6 bases for V and 7 bases for J; bases not matched to a gene: 9. Germline V lookup: CDR1 MNHEY, CDR2 SVGAGI. This CDR3 comprises 14 residues. The CDR3 is CASSSQGVGQPQHF. DNA for the CDR3: TGTGCCAGCAGCTCCCAGGGGGTCGGGCAGCCCCAGCATTTT.

The V and J genes are TRBV5-6 and TRBJ1-2; 9 nucleotides align to TRBD1. This CDR3 contains 16 residues. Trimming took 6 bases from V and 4 from J; bases not matched to a gene: 13. Per germline, CDR1 SGHDT and CDR2 YYEEEE. CDR3 bases: TGTGCCAGCACCCCACCCGTCGACAGGGGGGGCTATGGCTACACCTTC. Translation: CASTPPVDRGGYGYTF.

The chain is built from TRBV5-4 and TRBJ1-1; TRBD1 might be the D (6 bases). This CDR3 comprises 15 residues. Trimming left V 2 bases short and J 5 bases short, with 16 bases between. Germline V CDR1 and CDR2: SGHNT, YYREEE (reference sequence). This CDR3 reads CASSLITGSRTEAFF. DNA for the CDR3: TGTGCCAGCAGCTTAATAACAGGGAGTCGTACTGAAGCTTTCTTT.

The chain has TRBV6-1 and TRBJ2-7, with D perhaps matching TRBD2 (5 bases). CDR1 and CDR2 (germline): MNHNS, SASEGT. The V end lost 3 bases, the J end lost 7 bases, and 13 bases lay between the germline ends. The CDR3 sequence is 13 residues long. CDR3 sequence: CASSEGRRGEQYF. DNA for the CDR3: TGTGCCAGCAGTGAGGGTAGACGGGGTGAGCAGTACTTC.

The V gene is TRBV6-1, the J gene TRBJ2-5; 7 nucleotides line up with TRBD2. CDR3 length: 15 amino acids. V was pared by 9 bases and J by 1 base, with 11 bases of the junction left unmatched. The germline CDR1 and CDR2 sequences are MNHNS and SASEGT. CDR3 in amino acids: CARGRGDGTQETQYF. CDR3 bases: TGTGCCAGAGGGAGGGGAGATGGAACCCAAGAGACCCAGTACTTC.

There are a few counts of this clone. The chain combines TRBV7-8 with TRBJ1-1; the match to TRBD1 covers 8 bases. This CDR3 has 14 residues. With V trimmed by 1 base and J by 5 bases, 3 bases remained unmatched. Per the germline V gene, CDR1 is SGHVS and CDR2 is FQNEAQ. DNA for the CDR3: TGTGCCAGCAGCTTAGGGGACAGGTGGACTGAAGCTTTCTTT. Encoded protein: CASSLGDRWTEAFF.

The chain uses TRBV10-3 and TRBJ2-1; TRBD2 aligns across 10 bases. The CDR3 covers 15 residues. The trim removed 6 bases at V and 6 bases at J, leaving 8 bases unmatched. The V gene's germline CDR1 is ENHRY and CDR2 SYGVKD. In DNA, the CDR3 is TGTGCCATCAGAAGAGCGGGGGGGCCCTGCAATGAGCAGTTCTTC. Translating gives CAIRRAGGPCNEQFF.

The V gene is TRBV10-2, the J gene TRBJ1-2, with D possibly TRBD1 on 5 matching bases. Between the trimmed V and J ends, which lost 4 bases and 5 bases, there was a span of 17 bases. CDR1 is WSHSY, CDR2 SAAADI, per germline. The CDR3 consists of 15 residues. CDR3 protein: CASSGSDTNPYGYTF. CDR3 nucleotide sequence: TGCGCCAGCAGTGGGTCGGACACCAACCCTTATGGCTACACCTTC.

This rearrangement joins TRBV7-3 to TRBJ1-1; D unresolved. Trimming took off 2 bases at V and 8 bases at J, with 12 bases between the two ends. This CDR3 spans 13 amino acids. Germline V lookup: CDR1 SGHTA, CDR2 FQGTGA. CDR3 coding DNA: TGTGCCAGCAGCTTAGGAAGCGGGAGGGAAGCTTTCTTT. Translating gives CASSLGSGREAFF.

As for this clone: The same CDR3 arises from other DNA sequences in this sample as well. This chain links TRBV2 with TRBJ1-5; D perhaps matches TRBD1 (6 bases). Per the germline V gene, CDR1 is SNHLY and CDR2 is FYNNEI. The CDR3 spans 13 residues. V was trimmed by 3 bases and J by 4 bases, leaving 7 bases between them. The CDR3 nucleotides are TGTGCCAGCAGTGACAGGGGTAATCAGCCCCAGCATTTT. It is translated as CASSDRGNQPQHF. Full variable domain (rest looked up from reference TRBV2 and TRBJ1-5): EPEVTQTPSHQVTQMGQEVILRCVPISNHLYFYWYRQILGQKVEFLVSFYNNEISEKSEIFDDQFSVERPDGSNFTLKIRSTKLEDSAMYFCASSDRGNQPQHFGDGTRLSIL.

In DNA, the CDR3 is TGTGCCAGCAGTTTACCCGACAGGGTTTTAGGGTCCTATAATTCACCCCTCCACTTT. It is translated as CASSLPDRVLGSYNSPLHF. The chain joins TRBV28 to TRBJ1-6, with TRBD1 matching over 7 bases. There are 19 residues in the CDR3. V lost 2 bases to trimming and J lost 1 base; unmatched junction nucleotides: 11. Germline lookup yields CDR1 MDHEN and CDR2 SYDVKM.

The CDR3 DNA reads as TGCAGTGTCCAGGGGAACGAGCAGTACTTC. Amino acid sequence: CSVQGNEQYF. The genes are TRBV20-1 and TRBJ2-7; a possible D gene is TRBD1 (6 bases). Germline V gene lookup returns CDR1 DFQATT and CDR2 SNEGSKA (reference sequence). The CDR3 totals 10 residues. The ends were cut back, 7 bases at V and 5 bases at J, with 9 bases in the middle.

V gene TRBV28 combines with J gene TRBJ1-6; 7 bases map to TRBD1. Germline CDR1 and CDR2: MDHEN and SYDVKM. This CDR3 has 17 amino acids. J lost 0 bases, V lost 6 bases, and 8 bases had no gene match. CDR3 DNA: TGTGCCAGCAGCATGGACAGGATGAGCTCCTATAATTCACCCCTCCACTTT. This sequence encodes CASSMDRMSSYNSPLHF. The full variable domain, its missing parts supplied by reference TRBV28 and TRBJ1-6, is DVKVTQSSRYLVKRTGEKVFLECVQDMDHENMFWYRQDPGLGLRLIYFSYDVKMKEKGDIPEGYSVSREKKERFSLILESASTNQTSMYLCASSMDRMSSYNSPLHFGNGTRLTVT.

The chain combines TRBV19 with TRBJ2-5, with a weak D call TRBD2 (8 bases). Trimming left V 4 bases short and J 2 bases short, with 35 bases between. This CDR3 spans 22 amino acids. Germline lookup yields CDR1 LNHDA and CDR2 SQIVND (reference sequence). For the CDR3, the DNA is TGTGCCAGTAGTACTGGTCATACATCCCTAGGGGGCGGGAGGAGGGGGCAAGAGACCCAGTACTTC. Translated: CASSTGHTSLGGGRRGQETQYF.

The chain links TRBV25-1 to TRBJ2-1; tentative D call: TRBD2 (5 bases). From germline, CDR1 is MGHDK and CDR2 SYGVNS. The V gene lost 2 bases and the J gene lost 12 bases, with 11 bases spanning the gap. The CDR3 consists of 12 residues. CDR3 sequence reads: CASSEGGEGQFF. Here the CDR3 DNA reads TGTGCCAGCAGTGAAGGCGGCGAGGGGCAGTTCTTC.

The rearrangement uses TRBV4-1 and TRBJ1-2, with D possibly being TRBD1 (5 bases). Germline CDR1 and CDR2: MGHRA and YSYEKL. V was clipped by 2 bases and J by 7 bases, with 20 bases between them. The CDR3 length is 16 residues. CDR3 nucleotide sequence: TGCGCCAGCAGCCAACATCCCCGGGACTCCCTATGTGGCTACACCTTC. This sequence encodes CASSQHPRDSLCGYTF.

V is TRBV19 and J is TRBJ1-1, with D possibly TRBD1 on 5 matching bases. The CDR3 has 15 amino acids. V lost 1 base and J lost 2, with 11 bases in between. Germline CDR1 is LNHDA and CDR2 is SQIVND (reference sequence). This CDR3 reads CASSIARQTNTEAFF. The CDR3, as DNA: TGTGCCAGTAGTATAGCGCGACAGACTAACACTGAAGCTTTCTTT.

This clone has more than one count but fewer than ten. V is TRBV5-4 and J is TRBJ1-2; 7 bases align to TRBD1. V lost 0 bases to trimming and J lost 2 bases; unmatched junction nucleotides: 4. Germline V lookup: CDR1 SGHNT, CDR2 YYREEE (reference sequence). The length of the CDR3 is 15 residues. The CDR3 DNA follows: TGTGCCAGCAGCTTGGCCGCGACAGGGAACTATGGCTACACCTTC. This translates into CASSLAATGNYGYTF. Using reference TRBV5-4 and TRBJ1-2 for the parts outside the CDR3, the full variable domain is ETGVTQSPTHLIKTRGQQVTLRCSSQSGHNTVSWYQQALGQGPQFIFQYYREEENGRGNFPPRFSGLQFPNYSSELNVNALELDDSALYLCASSLAATGNYGYTFGSGTRLTVV.

The gene calls are TRBV18 and TRBJ1-2; 8 bases agree with TRBD1. V shed 3 bases and J 5 bases; nucleotides not matched to a gene: 8. The germline V gene encodes CDR1 KGHSH and CDR2 LQKENI. The length of the CDR3 is 15 residues. DNA of the CDR3: TGTGCCAGCTCACCGTCCGGGACAGGTCCATATGGCTACACCTTC. Residues: CASSPSGTGPYGYTF.

On this clone: Other DNA sequences from this sample encode an identical CDR3 as well. This sequence joins TRBV10-3 and TRBJ2-7, with D tentatively TRBD1 (6 bases). The V and J ends lost 6 bases and 11 bases respectively, with 26 bases between them. CDR1 is ENHRY and CDR2 is SYGVKD in the germline V gene. This CDR3 is 15 amino acids long. CDR3: CAISKNRVWIFGKYF. Written as DNA, the CDR3 is TGTGCCATCAGCAAAAACAGGGTTTGGATATTTGGCAAGTACTTC.

This chain joins TRBV7-2 and TRBJ1-6, with TRBD1 as a possible D gene (5 bases). The CDR3 runs to 15 residues. V lost 2 bases, J lost 5 bases, and 10 bases lay in between. Per germline, CDR1 SGHTA and CDR2 FQGNSA. In DNA, the CDR3 is TGTGCCAGCAGCTTAAGGGGCAAGGATAATTCACCCCTCCACTTT. It codes for CASSLRGKDNSPLHF.

This sequence joins TRBV5-1 and TRBJ1-3, with a tentative D call TRBD1 (6 bases). Trimming pared 0 bases from V and 0 bases from J, leaving 13 bases between. This CDR3 comprises 17 residues. CDR1 is SGHRS, CDR2 YFSETQ, per germline. CDR3 coding DNA: TGCGCCAGCAGCTTGGGGGGGCAACCCCTCTCTGGAAACACCATATATTTT. Its translation: CASSLGGQPLSGNTIYF.

The chain carries TRBV4-1 and TRBJ2-2; 9 bases line up with TRBD2. CDR3 length: 17 residues. Germline V gene data show CDR1 as MGHRA and CDR2 as YSYEKL. The ends lost 0 bases at V and 7 bases at J; junction bases unmatched: 9. The CDR3 loop is CASSQDERGGVSGELFF. As DNA, the CDR3 is TGCGCCAGCAGCCAAGACGAACGCGGGGGGGTAAGCGGGGAGCTGTTTTTT.